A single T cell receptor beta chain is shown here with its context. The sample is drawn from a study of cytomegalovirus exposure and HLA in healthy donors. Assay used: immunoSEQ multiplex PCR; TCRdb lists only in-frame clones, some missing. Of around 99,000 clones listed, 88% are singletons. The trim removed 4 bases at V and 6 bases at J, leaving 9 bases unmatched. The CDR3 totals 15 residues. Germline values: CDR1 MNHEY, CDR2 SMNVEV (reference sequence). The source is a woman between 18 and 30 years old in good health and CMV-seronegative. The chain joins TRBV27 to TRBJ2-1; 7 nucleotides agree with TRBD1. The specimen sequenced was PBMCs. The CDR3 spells CASSSRIRQGNEQFF. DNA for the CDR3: TGTGCCAGCAGTTCACGAATCCGACAGGGCAATGAGCAGTTCTTC.